This T cell receptor (beta chain) came from a study of T-cell memory formation after mild COVID-19. TCRdb redid the calling of the 5' RACE reads with MiXCR, one entry per CDR3 protein. The sample consists of about 49,000 distinct CDR3 sequences, approximately 6.6% of them appearing once. V lost 1 base and J lost 4, with 8 bases in between. The CDR3 has 14 residues. Germline V gene lookup returns CDR1 SGHTA and CDR2 FQGNSA. The V call is TRBV7-2, the J call TRBJ1-3; D unresolved. This receptor was identified in a young man who had mild COVID-19 (a few samples of this study predate the infection). Cell type and time point are not known. The material sequenced was PBMCs or a T cell subset sorted from them (not recorded which). The CDR3 is CASSLDGIGNTIYF. CDR3 in DNA: TGTGCCAGCAGCTTAGACGGAATCGGAAACACCATATATTTT.